The 30 T cell receptor beta chains below were found in one sample sequenced in a study of cytomegalovirus exposure and HLA in healthy donors. The PCR used 60 Vbeta and 13 Jbeta primers. Generated by immunoSEQ multiplex PCR, the TCRdb table keeps only in-frame clones and is missing some. The table records 230,000 or so clones, 85% to 95% of them present only once. Specimen: PBMCs. All receptors derive from a girl under 10 years old in good health and CMV-seronegative.

The chain is built from TRBV7-2 and TRBJ1-5; a weak D match, TRBD1 (6 bases). The CDR3 is made up of 15 amino acids. The V end was cut by 5 bases, the J end by 6 bases, with 17 bases between. From germline, CDR1 is SGHTA and CDR2 FQGNSA. The CDR3 protein is CASSPEDSRTQPQHF. CDR3 bases: TGTGCCAGCAGCCCAGAGGACAGCAGGACTCAGCCCCAGCATTTT. The variable domain in full, completed from reference TRBV7-2 and TRBJ1-5, reads GAGVSQSPSNKVTEKGKDVELRCDPISGHTALYWYRQSLGQGLEFLIYFQGNSAPDKSGLPSDRFSAERTGGSVSTLTIQRTQQEDSAVYLCASSPEDSRTQPQHFGDGTRLSIL.

The chain links TRBV13 to TRBJ2-3; possible D gene TRBD2, 6 bases. Deletions cut 4 bases from V and 0 bases from J, with 14 bases between. From germline, CDR1 is PRHDT and CDR2 FYEKMQ (reference sequence). The CDR3 has 16 amino acids. The CDR3 is CASSYTSGTSTDTQYF. The CDR3 DNA sequence: TGTGCCAGCAGCTATACGAGTGGGACTAGCACAGATACGCAGTATTTT.

This clone was seen only once. The chain joins TRBV6-5 to TRBJ2-7; the D is unclear. With 6 bases removed from V and 4 bases from J, the gap between germline ends came to 19 bases. CDR1 and CDR2 from the germline V gene are MNHEY and SVGAGI. CDR3 size: 15 residues. In DNA form, the CDR3 reads TGTGCCAGCAGCCCGGCCGGGTCGGTATTTTACGAGCAGTACTTC. Translation gives CASSPAGSVFYEQYF.

The chain has TRBV6-1 and TRBJ2-3, with a possible D match to TRBD1 (7 bases). The ends were cut back, 1 base at V and 5 bases at J, with 13 bases in the middle. CDR1 and CDR2 from the germline V gene are MNHNS and SASEGT. The CDR3 extends over 15 amino acids. CDR3 region: CASSEGQGGGDTQYF. CDR3 DNA: TGTGCCAGCAGTGAAGGCCAGGGGGGTGGAGATACGCAGTATTTT.

The chain joins TRBV29-1 to TRBJ1-3; perhaps TRBD1 as D (5 bases). From germline, CDR1 is SQVTM and CDR2 ANQGSEA. Trimming took off 5 bases at V and 4 bases at J, with 9 bases between the two ends. The CDR3 sequence is 12 residues long. Here the CDR3 reads CSVRDSGNTIYF. The CDR3 nucleotides read TGCAGCGTTCGGGACTCAGGAAACACCATATATTTT.

This chain connects TRBV10-3 to TRBJ1-1; weak D call: TRBD1 (6 bases). Germline CDR1 is ENHRY and CDR2 is SYGVKD. Between the trimmed V and J ends, which lost 10 bases and 3 bases, there was a span of 12 bases. This CDR3 comprises 12 residues. As DNA, the CDR3 is TGTGCCACCACGAAGGGGGACACTGAAGCTTTCTTT. This encodes CATTKGDTEAFF.

The V call is TRBV6-6, the J call TRBJ1-1; weak D call: TRBD1 (6 bases). Per germline, CDR1 MNHNY and CDR2 SVGAGI (reference sequence). The CDR3 spans 16 residues. Trimming left V 6 bases short and J 1 base short, with 18 bases between. CDR3 protein: CASRETDRIKNTEAFF. As DNA, the CDR3 is TGTGCCAGCAGAGAAACGGACAGAATTAAGAACACTGAAGCTTTCTTT.

This clone has only one observation. The chain is built from TRBV10-3 and TRBJ2-3; D remains ambiguous. The CDR3 totals 15 residues. Trimming pared 7 bases from V and 5 bases from J, leaving 19 bases between. Germline CDR1 is ENHRY and CDR2 is SYGVKD. The DNA for the CDR3 is TGTGCCATCAATAGTGAGGCCCCTAGGCAAGATACGCAGTATTTT. This gives the protein CAINSEAPRQDTQYF.

V usage is TRBV14 and J usage is TRBJ2-2; a possible D gene is TRBD1 (6 bases). Germline loops: CDR1 SGHDN, CDR2 FVKESK. Trimming removed 6 bases at V and 4 bases at J, with 12 bases between. The CDR3 runs 14 residues. CDR3 in DNA: TGTGCCAGCAGTTACAGGGCCGGCACCGGGGAGCTGTTTTTT. Translation: CASSYRAGTGELFF. Full variable domain (remainder filled in from reference TRBV14 and TRBJ2-2): EAGVTQFPSHSVIEKGQTVTLRCDPISGHDNLYWYRRVMGKEIKFLLHFVKESKQDESGMPNNRFLAERTGGTYSTLKVQPAELEDSGVYFCASSYRAGTGELFFGEGSRLTVL.

V gene TRBV29-1 combines with J gene TRBJ2-1, with 9 nucleotides matching TRBD2. Germline V gene data show CDR1 as SQVTM and CDR2 as ANQGSEA. This CDR3 comprises 15 residues. J gave up 5 bases and V 8 bases, and 13 bases lay outside the gene matches. CDR3 residues: CSSLVSGRTNNEQFF. In DNA form, the CDR3 reads TGCAGCTCTCTGGTGAGCGGGAGGACCAACAATGAGCAGTTCTTC.

The CDR3 sequence: CASSSTHGQMNTEAFF. The CDR3 DNA is TGTGCCAGCTCATCAACCCACGGACAAATGAACACTGAAGCTTTCTTT. The V call is TRBV18, the J call TRBJ1-1, with D perhaps matching TRBD1 (5 bases). The germline gives CDR1 KGHSH, CDR2 LQKENI. The CDR3 runs 16 residues. V dropped 5 bases and J dropped 0 bases, with 16 bases sitting between them.

V is TRBV6-1 and J is TRBJ2-6; TRBD1 aligns across 8 bases. This CDR3 comprises 17 residues. The V and J ends lost 4 bases and 1 base, in that order; junction bases with no gene match: 6. Looked up from germline, CDR1 is MNHNS and CDR2 is SASEGT. CDR3 sequence (DNA): TGTGCCAGCAGTGTACGGACAGGGTATTCTGGGGCCAACGTCCTGACTTTC. Its protein product is CASSVRTGYSGANVLTF.

This rearrangement joins TRBV15 to TRBJ1-1; a possible D gene is TRBD1 (5 bases). Looked up from germline, CDR1 is LNHNV and CDR2 is YYDKDF (reference sequence). This CDR3 contains 15 residues. With 0 bases removed from V and 4 bases from J, the gap between germline ends came to 12 bases. CDR3 DNA: TGTGCCACCAGCAGAGATCTAATGGGGGGCACTGAAGCTTTCTTT. Translation gives CATSRDLMGGTEAFF.

The CDR3 region has the DNA TGTGCCTGGAGCACTTCGGATAATTCACCCCTCCACTTT. Protein: CAWSTSDNSPLHF. The chain links TRBV30 to TRBJ1-6, with D unclear. The germline V gene encodes CDR1 GTSNPN and CDR2 SVGIG (reference sequence). This CDR3 region has 13 residues. V was clipped by 3 bases and J by 5 bases, with 8 bases between them.

The rearrangement uses TRBV10-1 and TRBJ2-7, with 7 bases fitting TRBD1. The CDR3 covers 13 residues. Germline V gene data show CDR1 as WNHNN and CDR2 as SYGVQD (reference sequence). The V segment lost 6 bases and the J segment 7 bases; nucleotides outside the gene matches: 9. CDR3: CASSLGGEREQYF. The CDR3 nucleotides read TGCGCCAGCAGCTTAGGGGGCGAAAGGGAGCAGTACTTC.

The chain is built from TRBV7-2 and TRBJ2-7; maybe TRBD2 (7 bases). In germline, CDR1 is SGHTA, CDR2 FQGNSA. Between the trimmed V and J ends, which lost 1 base and 5 bases, there was a span of 15 bases. The CDR3 contains 15 residues. DNA for the CDR3: TGTGCCAGCAGCTTAGAGGACCGGGGGGCCAACGAGCAGTACTTC. Amino acid sequence: CASSLEDRGANEQYF.

A single count supports this clone. The chain combines TRBV7-9 with TRBJ1-2; 9 bases fit TRBD1. V gave up 5 bases and J gave up 4 bases; unmatched junction bases: 8. The length of the CDR3 is 15 residues. In germline, CDR1 is SEHNR, CDR2 FQNEAQ (reference sequence). CDR3 coding DNA: TGTGCCAGCAGCCCCGGACAGGGGACCTCCTATGGCTACACCTTC. This encodes CASSPGQGTSYGYTF.

J is TRBJ2-2 and V is TRBV19, with 10 bases that match TRBD2. Germline V gives CDR1 LNHDA, CDR2 SQIVND (reference sequence). The J segment lost 1 base and the V segment lost 6 bases, leaving 8 bases of the junction unmatched. The CDR3 is made up of 17 amino acids. The CDR3 reads CASRDLAGVRNTGELFF. The DNA of the CDR3 is TGTGCCAGTAGGGATCTAGCGGGAGTTCGGAACACCGGGGAGCTGTTTTTT.

The rearrangement joins TRBV6-5 to TRBJ1-3, with TRBD1 as a possible D gene (5 bases). V was trimmed by 3 bases and J by 1 base, leaving 10 bases between them. CDR3 length: 15 residues. Germline values: CDR1 MNHEY, CDR2 SVGAGI. CDR3 protein: CASSYGQGSGNTIYF. The CDR3 DNA reads as TGTGCCAGCAGTTATGGGCAGGGTTCTGGAAACACCATATATTTT.

The CDR3: CASSTGIEQYF. CDR3 nucleotides: TGTGCCAGCAGTACAGGTATAGAGCAGTACTTC. The chain links TRBV4-2 to TRBJ2-7, with D possibly matching TRBD1 (5 bases). Trimming pared 6 bases from V and 7 bases from J, leaving 10 bases between. The CDR3 loop spans 11 amino acids. CDR1 and CDR2 (germline): LGHNA, YNFKEQ.

The genes are TRBV5-6 and TRBJ1-5; 12 nucleotides align to TRBD1. V trimming: 2 bases; J trimming: 7 bases; junction bases outside the gene matches: 4. The germline V gene has CDR1 SGHDT and CDR2 YYEEEE. This CDR3 has 15 residues. CDR3 sequence reads: CASSFGTGGEQPQHF. CDR3 bases: TGTGCCAGCAGCTTCGGGACAGGGGGCGAGCAGCCCCAGCATTTT. The whole variable domain, filled in from reference TRBV5-6 and TRBJ1-5, reads DAGVTQSPTHLIKTRGQQVTLRCSPKSGHDTVSWYQQALGQGPQFIFQYYEEEERQRGNFPDRFSGHQFPNYSSELNVNALLLGDSALYLCASSFGTGGEQPQHFGDGTRLSIL.

This chain uses TRBV15 with TRBJ2-7; D might be TRBD1 (6 bases). With 1 base removed from V and 6 bases from J, the gap between germline ends came to 7 bases. Germline V gene sequence: CDR1 LNHNV, CDR2 YYDKDF (reference sequence). This CDR3 contains 12 residues. The DNA of the CDR3 is TGTGCCACCAGCAGAGTAGGGGGCGAGCAGTACTTC. Protein product: CATSRVGGEQYF.

This chain connects TRBV7-2 to TRBJ1-5, with TRBD1 identical over 7 bases. The CDR3 totals 18 residues. V was clipped by 0 bases and J by 12 bases; unmatched bases: 20. Per germline, CDR1 SGHTA and CDR2 FQGNSA. CDR3 region: CASSLALGQDSMPRVQHF. DNA for the CDR3: TGTGCCAGCAGCTTAGCGCTAGGACAGGATTCAATGCCTCGGGTCCAGCATTTT.

The chain joins TRBV30 to TRBJ2-5; D remains ambiguous. The CDR3 runs 15 residues. V was clipped by 2 bases and J by 3 bases, with 16 bases between them. Germline loops: CDR1 GTSNPN, CDR2 SVGIG (reference sequence). The DNA of the CDR3 is TGTGCCTGGAGTCCGACTGAAGACGGAGAAGAGACCCAGTACTTC. Protein product: CAWSPTEDGEETQYF.

This rearrangement joins TRBV19 to TRBJ1-2; the match to TRBD1 covers 10 bases. The length of the CDR3 is 14 residues. Germline V gene sequence: CDR1 LNHDA, CDR2 SQIVND (reference sequence). V lost 7 bases to trimming and J lost 5 bases; unmatched junction nucleotides: 7. The CDR3 DNA is TGTGCCAGTACCCCCGCGGGACAGGGGTATGGCTACACCTTC. It is translated as CASTPAGQGYGYTF.

This chain connects TRBV5-1 to TRBJ1-2; D gene uncertain. Trimming removed 2 bases at V and 1 base at J, with 18 bases between. CDR3 length: 17 amino acids. Germline V gene data show CDR1 as SGHRS and CDR2 as YFSETQ. The chain's CDR3 is CASSLEGIPTSNYGYTF. The CDR3 nucleotides read TGCGCCAGCAGCTTAGAAGGCATACCGACAAGTAACTATGGCTACACCTTC. The whole variable domain, remainder taken from reference TRBV5-1 and TRBJ1-2, is KAGVTQTPRYLIKTRGQQVTLSCSPISGHRSVSWYQQTPGQGLQFLFEYFSETQRNKGNFPGRFSGRQFSNSRSEMNVSTLELGDSALYLCASSLEGIPTSNYGYTFGSGTRLTVV.

The V gene is TRBV9, the J gene TRBJ1-1; D remains unclear. The V end lost 0 bases, the J end lost 4 bases, and 10 bases lay between the germline ends. The CDR3 covers 14 residues. The germline CDR1 and CDR2 sequences are SGDLS and YYNGEE. This chain's CDR3 is CASSVAAGPTEAFF. In DNA form, the CDR3 reads TGTGCCAGCAGCGTAGCCGCGGGCCCCACTGAAGCTTTCTTT.

This clone was seen once. V and J are TRBV27 and TRBJ2-3, with TRBD2 matching 10 bases. The CDR3 length is 16 residues. Trimming cost V 3 bases and J 5 bases; bases outside gene matches: 8. The germline gives CDR1 MNHEY, CDR2 SMNVEV (reference sequence). The chain's CDR3 is CASSFGLAGVEDTQYF. In nucleotides, the CDR3 is TGTGCCAGCAGTTTCGGGCTAGCGGGGGTAGAAGATACGCAGTATTTT.

The chain is built from TRBV19 and TRBJ2-7; the D is unclear. V was pared by 6 bases and J by 3 bases, with 18 bases between. The CDR3 consists of 15 residues. Germline V CDR1 and CDR2: LNHDA, SQIVND (reference sequence). CDR3 in DNA: TGTGCCAGTAGGCGAGACTTTTCCCCGGGCTACGAGCAGTACTTC. Protein product: CASRRDFSPGYEQYF.

The chain carries TRBV5-6 and TRBJ2-1, with TRBD2 matching over 12 bases. The trim removed 4 bases at V and 8 bases at J, leaving 7 bases unmatched. The germline gives CDR1 SGHDT, CDR2 YYEEEE. CDR3 size: 15 residues. The CDR3 here is CASSGEASGRDEQFF. CDR3 DNA sequence: TGTGCCAGCAGCGGGGAGGCTAGCGGGAGGGATGAGCAGTTCTTC. The variable domain in full, with the rest retrieved from reference TRBV5-6 and TRBJ2-1, is DAGVTQSPTHLIKTRGQQVTLRCSPKSGHDTVSWYQQALGQGPQFIFQYYEEEERQRGNFPDRFSGHQFPNYSSELNVNALLLGDSALYLCASSGEASGRDEQFFGPGTRLTVL.